This section outlines one TCR beta chain sequence together with its context. Here immunoSEQ multiplex PCR was the method, and the copy in TCRdb shows in-frame clones only, minus some. The repertoire holds about 300,000 clones, with around 90% as singletons. The source of the sample is a study of blood T cell repertoires in COVID-19. Turning to the study itself: Some COVID-19 samples were acute and others convalescent; all came from the United States, Italy and Spain.

Sequenced: peripheral blood. This receptor was obtained from a woman in her 30s with COVID-19, enrolled during active disease.

In DNA form, the CDR3 reads TGTGCCAGCAGCTTGGAGGGGACCAGGGGAAGGGTTGGCTACGAGCAGTACTTC. Protein sequence: CASSLEGTRGRVGYEQYF. The J gene is TRBJ2-7, the V gene TRBV5-4; tentative D call: TRBD1 (6 bases). The CDR3 has 18 amino acids. Looked up from germline, CDR1 is SGHNT and CDR2 is YYREEE (reference sequence). Deletions cut 0 bases from V and 3 bases from J, with 22 bases between. The entire variable domain, with the rest obtained from reference TRBV5-4 and TRBJ2-7, is as follows: ETGVTQSPTHLIKTRGQQVTLRCSSQSGHNTVSWYQQALGQGPQFIFQYYREEENGRGNFPPRFSGLQFPNYSSELNVNALELDDSALYLCASSLEGTRGRVGYEQYFGPGTRLTVT.